One and the same sample provided the 26 T cell receptor beta chains below, sequenced in a study of vaccination effects on CD4 cells after COVID-19. With about 9 days of culture completed, CD4+ T cells were isolated. Their recognized antigens are unknown. Clones were sequenced by immunoSEQ multiplex PCR, and TCRdb holds only the in-frame ones, with some missing. This table has about 37,000 clones, roughly 79% appearing once. Sequencing used CD4+ T cells from PBMCs cultured without peptide, obtained before COVID-19 vaccination. Every receptor here comes from a human donor who received a COVID-19 vaccine.

The chain couples TRBV19 to TRBJ2-1, with a tentative D call TRBD2 (6 bases). CDR1 LNHDA and CDR2 SQIVND come from the germline V gene (reference sequence). The V gene lost 6 bases and the J gene lost 6 bases, with 15 bases spanning the gap. CDR3 length: 14 amino acids. CDR3 nucleotides: TGTGCCAGTAGGATCCCCGGGAGCCTCAATGAGCAGTTCTTC. Its translation: CASRIPGSLNEQFF. Combining the CDR3 with reference TRBV19 and TRBJ2-1 gives the whole variable domain DGGITQSPKYLFRKEGQNVTLSCEQNLNHDAMYWYRQDPGQGLRLIYYSQIVNDFQKGDIAEGYSVSREKKESFPLTVTSAQKNPTAFYLCASRIPGSLNEQFFGPGTRLTVL.

The chain uses TRBV7-2 and TRBJ2-7; D gene ambiguous. V was trimmed by 5 bases and J by 2 bases, leaving 10 bases between them. Looked up from germline, CDR1 is SGHTA and CDR2 is FQGNSA. The CDR3 is 13 residues long. The CDR3 sequence: CASSPSLPYEQYF. DNA of the CDR3: TGTGCCAGCAGCCCTTCCCTTCCCTACGAGCAGTACTTC.

The rearrangement links TRBV10-3 to TRBJ2-4, with 9 bases matching TRBD1. The CDR3 covers 14 residues. After removal of 6 bases from V and 11 bases from J, the junction contained 11 bases not matched to a gene. Per the germline V gene, CDR1 is ENHRY and CDR2 is SYGVKD. CDR3 loop: CAISPTGGDGVQYF. CDR3 nucleotide sequence: TGTGCCATCAGCCCGACAGGGGGAGACGGCGTTCAGTACTTC.

V is TRBV18 and J is TRBJ2-7, with D possibly matching TRBD2 (6 bases). The germline CDR1 and CDR2 sequences are KGHSH and LQKENI. Trimming shortened V by 2 bases and J by 6 bases, and 11 bases separated the two germline ends. The length of the CDR3 is 13 residues. The CDR3 protein is CASSPGQEGEQYF. Written as DNA, the CDR3 is TGTGCCAGCTCACCAGGGCAGGAGGGCGAGCAGTACTTC.

The chain carries TRBV27 and TRBJ2-7; 8 bases align to TRBD2. The V gene's germline CDR1 is MNHEY and CDR2 SMNVEV (reference sequence). V lost 5 bases and J lost 3; bases outside the gene matches: 15. This CDR3 spans 17 amino acids. CDR3 in DNA: TGTGCCAGCAGTCCCGTCTTTTTAGCGGGGCCCCTCTACGAGCAGTACTTC. Amino acids: CASSPVFLAGPLYEQYF.

This clone has a single count. V usage is TRBV5-1 and J usage is TRBJ2-7; 7 bases agree with TRBD1. The CDR3 is 13 residues long. Germline lookup yields CDR1 SGHRS and CDR2 YFSETQ. V was clipped by 2 bases and J by 7 bases; unmatched bases: 6. The CDR3 loop reads CASSFDRAWEQYF. The CDR3 DNA sequence: TGCGCCAGCAGCTTTGACAGGGCTTGGGAGCAGTACTTC.

CDR3 DNA: TGTGCCAGCAGCACGAACCAGGGGGGCGGCAATCAGCCCCAGCATTTT. It translates to CASSTNQGGGNQPQHF. The rearrangement uses TRBV28 and TRBJ1-5, with 7 bases lining up with TRBD1. Germline CDR1 MDHEN, CDR2 SYDVKM. Trimming removed 6 bases from V and 2 bases from J; junction bases left unmatched: 10. The CDR3 runs to 16 residues.

Judged by abundance, this clone is medium-sized (0.01 to 0.1%). This chain uses TRBV11-3 with TRBJ2-1; D ambiguous. The CDR3 extends over 14 amino acids. CDR1 and CDR2 (germline): SGHNT, YENEEA. Between the trimmed V and J ends, which lost 2 bases and 7 bases, there was a span of 12 bases. The CDR3 nucleotides are TGTGCCAGCAGCTTACGAGGAAGGAAAAATGAGCAGTTCTTC. Residues: CASSLRGRKNEQFF.

The chain uses TRBV11-3 and TRBJ2-3; 8 bases map to TRBD2. Germline CDR1 is SGHNT and CDR2 is YENEEA. The CDR3 is 17 residues long. V dropped 5 bases and J dropped 4; count of bases not matched to a gene: 14. CDR3 region: CASSTSGGPLGADTQYF. The CDR3 DNA follows: TGTGCCAGCAGCACGAGCGGGGGTCCCTTGGGGGCAGATACGCAGTATTTT.

This rearrangement joins TRBV18 to TRBJ2-7, with D perhaps being TRBD1 or TRBD2 (5 bases each). V shed 2 bases and J shed 1 base, with 15 bases lying between them. Germline CDR1 is KGHSH and CDR2 is LQKENI. The CDR3 is made up of 16 amino acids. The CDR3 DNA reads TGTGCCAGCTCACCAGTTTCCCGGGACGGATCCTACGAGCAGTACTTC. Translating it yields CASSPVSRDGSYEQYF.

This chain uses TRBV4-1 with TRBJ1-1; no clear D. Between the trimmed V and J ends, which lost 3 bases and 4 bases, there was a span of 12 bases. From germline, CDR1 is MGHRA and CDR2 YSYEKL. The CDR3 is made up of 14 amino acids. The CDR3 nucleotides read TGCGCCAGCAGCCAGCCCGGGCGCCGCACTGAAGCTTTCTTT. Protein product: CASSQPGRRTEAFF.

This clone showed up just once. The CDR3 is CSVTLNTEAFF. The DNA of the CDR3 is TGCAGTGTTACACTTAACACTGAAGCTTTCTTT. This sequence joins TRBV20-1 and TRBJ1-1, with unresolved D. Trimming removed 7 bases from V and 2 bases from J, with 8 bases in between. The germline CDR1 and CDR2 sequences are DFQATT and SNEGSKA (reference sequence). CDR3 length: 11 residues.

This clone has more than one count but fewer than ten. The J gene is TRBJ1-1, the V gene TRBV9; 10 bases are shared with TRBD1. V shed 2 bases and J 4 bases; nucleotides not matched to a gene: 2. Germline V CDR1 and CDR2: SGDLS, YYNGEE. The CDR3 contains 14 residues. The CDR3 loop reads CASSVGQGGTEAFF. CDR3 nucleotides: TGTGCCAGCAGCGTCGGACAGGGGGGCACTGAAGCTTTCTTT.

J is TRBJ2-5 and V is TRBV6-6; the D is unclear. The CDR3 extends over 15 amino acids. Trimming cost V 0 bases and J 2 bases, with 10 bases left between them. Germline lookup yields CDR1 MNHNY and CDR2 SVGAGI (reference sequence). DNA for the CDR3: TGTGCCAGCAGTTACTCGAATAGCCTACAAGAGACCCAGTACTTC. As protein: CASSYSNSLQETQYF.

This clone has just one count. The genes are TRBV7-2 and TRBJ2-3; tentative D call: TRBD1 (5 bases). V dropped 1 base and J dropped 1 base, with 12 bases sitting between them. From germline, CDR1 is SGHTA and CDR2 FQGNSA. The CDR3 runs 16 residues. The CDR3 sequence: CASSLVGTRGTDTQYF. CDR3 nucleotides: TGTGCCAGCAGCTTAGTAGGCACCAGGGGCACAGATACGCAGTATTTT.

V usage is TRBV30 and J usage is TRBJ1-2, with D tentatively TRBD1 (6 bases). CDR1 is GTSNPN and CDR2 is SVGIG in the germline V gene (reference sequence). The CDR3 length is 12 residues. V lost 4 bases and J lost 3, with 9 bases in between. CDR3 protein: CAWNAGDYGYTF. DNA for the CDR3: TGTGCCTGGAACGCAGGGGACTATGGCTACACCTTC.

The rearrangement links TRBV24-1 to TRBJ2-1, with D possibly TRBD1 on 6 matching bases. V was trimmed by 1 base and J by 9 bases, leaving 9 bases between them. CDR3 length equals 13 residues. From germline, CDR1 is KGHDR and CDR2 SFDVKD. CDR3 residues: CATSDFRGTEQFF. The CDR3 DNA sequence: TGTGCCACCAGTGATTTCAGGGGAACTGAGCAGTTCTTC.

The V and J genes are TRBV6-5 and TRBJ2-2; 9 bases are a match to TRBD1. The V gene's germline CDR1 is MNHEY and CDR2 SVGAGI. CDR3 length: 14 amino acids. V trimming: 4 bases; J trimming: 5 bases; junction bases outside the gene matches: 2. The CDR3 loop is CASSFGTGTGELFF. The CDR3 coding sequence is TGTGCCAGCAGTTTCGGGACAGGGACCGGGGAGCTGTTTTTT.

This chain joins TRBV7-2 and TRBJ2-5; the D call may be TRBD1 or TRBD2 (5 bases each). Trimming pared 1 base from V and 3 bases from J, leaving 9 bases between. The CDR3 totals 14 residues. Germline CDR1 and CDR2: SGHTA and FQGNSA. CDR3 sequence reads: CASSLGGREETQYF. For the CDR3, the DNA is TGTGCCAGCAGCTTAGGGGGACGGGAAGAGACCCAGTACTTC.

V gene TRBV5-6 combines with J gene TRBJ2-1, with TRBD1 matching over 7 bases. CDR1 is SGHDT and CDR2 is YYEEEE in the germline V gene. J gave up 1 base and V 0 bases, and 7 bases lay outside the gene matches. CDR3 length: 17 amino acids. The CDR3 sequence is CASSLGGGGLSYNEQFF. The CDR3 region has the DNA TGTGCCAGCAGCTTGGGAGGGGGCGGCCTATCCTACAATGAGCAGTTCTTC. Variable domain in full (rest from reference TRBV5-6 and TRBJ2-1): DAGVTQSPTHLIKTRGQQVTLRCSPKSGHDTVSWYQQALGQGPQFIFQYYEEEERQRGNFPDRFSGHQFPNYSSELNVNALLLGDSALYLCASSLGGGGLSYNEQFFGPGTRLTVL.

V usage is TRBV5-1 and J usage is TRBJ2-1; no clear D. The V gene lost 0 bases and the J gene lost 9 bases, with 10 bases spanning the gap. The germline CDR1 and CDR2 sequences are SGHRS and YFSETQ. The CDR3 covers 13 residues. The CDR3 sequence is CASSLGGAGEQFF. In DNA form, the CDR3 reads TGCGCCAGCAGCTTGGGCGGAGCCGGTGAGCAGTTCTTC.

V and J are TRBV7-9 and TRBJ2-5; D perhaps matches TRBD2 (5 bases). Germline V gene sequence: CDR1 SEHNR, CDR2 FQNEAQ (reference sequence). The CDR3 totals 16 residues. V lost 5 bases and J lost 4, with 20 bases in between. The CDR3 DNA is TGTGCCAGCAGCCCTCACCGGCGGGCAGGTGTAGAGACCCAGTACTTC. Translation: CASSPHRRAGVETQYF.

This clone showed up just a few times. This rearrangement joins TRBV13 to TRBJ2-1; D unresolved. The germline V gene has CDR1 PRHDT and CDR2 FYEKMQ (reference sequence). The length of the CDR3 is 11 residues. Trimming took off 4 bases at V and 4 bases at J, with 2 bases between the two ends. CDR3 region: CASSYYNEQFF. The CDR3 DNA reads as TGTGCCAGCAGCTATTACAATGAGCAGTTCTTC.

The DNA of the CDR3 is TGTGCCAGCAGAGCCGGGACTAGTCTCTATGAGCAGTTCTTC. Protein: CASRAGTSLYEQFF. The chain employs TRBV2 and TRBJ2-1; TRBD2 matches at 8 bases. The germline V gene encodes CDR1 SNHLY and CDR2 FYNNEI. The CDR3 extends over 14 amino acids. With V trimmed by 6 bases and J by 8 bases, 9 bases remained unmatched.

This sequence joins TRBV11-2 and TRBJ1-4, with D possibly being TRBD1 (5 bases). CDR3 length: 14 amino acids. The germline V and J ends were trimmed by 5 bases and 2 bases, with 9 bases remaining between them. From germline, CDR1 is SGHAT and CDR2 FQNNGV. Here the CDR3 reads CASSLGHTNEKLFF. The CDR3 nucleotides read TGTGCCAGCAGCCTAGGACATACTAATGAAAAACTGTTTTTT.

The chain joins TRBV5-6 to TRBJ1-1; weak D call: TRBD1 (6 bases). This CDR3 is 13 amino acids long. Trimming took off 4 bases at V and 5 bases at J, with 12 bases between the two ends. Germline CDR1 SGHDT, CDR2 YYEEEE. The CDR3: CASSQQGGTEAFF. In nucleotides, the CDR3 is TGTGCCAGCAGCCAACAGGGCGGGACTGAAGCTTTCTTT. The whole variable domain, remainder taken from reference TRBV5-6 and TRBJ1-1, is DAGVTQSPTHLIKTRGQQVTLRCSPKSGHDTVSWYQQALGQGPQFIFQYYEEEERQRGNFPDRFSGHQFPNYSSELNVNALLLGDSALYLCASSQQGGTEAFFGQGTRLTVV.